The rows below give T cell receptor beta chains drawn from one sample of a study of OX40 agonist ivuxolimab in advanced cancers. The table came from immunoSEQ multiplex PCR; TCRdb's copy has only in-frame clones and leaves some out. This sample has 100,000 or so clones, with approximately 87% found just once. This specimen consisted of CD4+ or CD8+ T cells sorted from blood, obtained in a trial of the OX40 agonist ivuxolimab. The receptors shown here come from an adult with an advanced solid tumor such as melanoma, head and neck, liver or kidney cancer. Both conserved end residues are part of each CDR3. Each record gives: clone size, J gene, V gene, D gene, CDR3 DNA, CDR3 protein. A D gene is named only where the DNA matches it firmly. Only part of the rows carry a size: once, few, many, or a class if the clone is expanded.

>once|TRBJ1-6|TRBV5-6|-
TGTGCCAGCAGCTTGAGGGGGGATTCACCCCTCCACTTT
CASSLRGDSPLHF
>-|TRBJ1-1|TRBV5-1|-
TGCGCCAGCAGATCCGCGGTGGGAGTGAACACTGAAGCTTTCTTT
CASRSAVGVNTEAFF
>once|TRBJ2-1|TRBV2|TRBD2
TGTGCCAGCAGCTTCGGGACTAGCGGGACGAATGAGCAGTTCTTC
CASSFGTSGTNEQFF
>-|TRBJ2-3|TRBV5-1|-
TGCGCCAGCGCCGGTTCTAGTAGTGCCACAGATACGCAGTATTTT
CASAGSSSATDTQYF
>-|TRBJ1-2|TRBV2|-
TGTGCCAGCAGTGAAGAGGGAGGCTACACCTTC
CASSEEGGYTF
>-|TRBJ2-6|TRBV7-9|-
TGTGCCAGCAGCTTAGGACTAGTCTCTGGGGCCAACGTCCTGACTTTC
CASSLGLVSGANVLTF
>-|TRBJ1-2|TRBV5-6|-
TGTGCCAGCAGCTTCGGAGCCGGCTATGGCTACACCTTC
CASSFGAGYGYTF
>-|TRBJ1-3|TRBV18|-
TGTGCCAGCTCACCAAATCCGATCAGAACTTCTGGAAACACCATATATTTT
CASSPNPIRTSGNTIYF
>-|TRBJ1-2|TRBV4-1|TRBD1
TGCGCCAGCAGCCAAGATCGTCTCGGGACAGGGGAGAGATATGGCTACACCTTC
CASSQDRLGTGERYGYTF
>-|TRBJ2-7|TRBV14|TRBD1
TGTGCCAGCAGCCAAGTTTCTCAGGGGGACAAGCAGTACTTC
CASSQVSQGDKQYF
>-|TRBJ1-1|TRBV18|-
TGTGCCAGCTCACTTCGAACCACTGAAGCTTTCTTT
CASSLRTTEAFF
>-|TRBJ1-2|TRBV30|-
TGTGCCTGGACTTCGGGGTTCGAGGGCTACACCTTC
CAWTSGFEGYTF
>once|TRBJ1-2|TRBV2|-
TGTGCCACCTTCCCGGGGGGGCGGAACTATGGCTACACCTTC
CATFPGGRNYGYTF
>-|TRBJ2-5|TRBV7-9|TRBD1
TGTGCCAGCAGCTCCTCGGACAGGAGTCAAGAGACCCAGTACTTC
CASSSSDRSQETQYF
>-|TRBJ1-2|TRBV27|-
TGTGCCAGCAGTTTATCAGGGGCCGGTGGCTACACCTTC
CASSLSGAGGYTF
>-|TRBJ2-7|TRBV7-9|TRBD1
TGTGCCAGCAGCTACCCCGGACAGGCAACCTACGAGCAGTACTTC
CASSYPGQATYEQYF
>-|TRBJ2-3|TRBV10-3|-
TGTGCCATCAGCTTACACGCTTGGGGCACAGATACGCAGTATTTT
CAISLHAWGTDTQYF
>once|TRBJ1-2|TRBV9|-
TGTGCCAGCAGCCCGGAAGGGACTAACTATGGCTACACCTTC
CASSPEGTNYGYTF
>-|TRBJ2-7|TRBV12-5|TRBD1
TGTGCTAGTGGTTTGGACAGGGGAGAGCAGTACTTC
CASGLDRGEQYF
>-|TRBJ2-7|TRBV7-2|TRBD1
TGTGCCAGCAGTCGGACAGGGACTGGGTACGAGCAGTACTTC
CASSRTGTGYEQYF
>-|TRBJ2-1|TRBV5-6|-
TGTGCCAGCAGCAGAACTAGTTACTTCTCCTACAATGAGCAGTTCTTC
CASSRTSYFSYNEQFF
>-|TRBJ2-2|TRBV7-9|TRBD1
TGTGCCAGCAGCCCGACAGGGTGGGACGACGGGGAGCTGTTTTTT
CASSPTGWDDGELFF
>-|TRBJ2-7|TRBV7-2|TRBD2
TGTGCCAGCGGGCCGACCGGGACTAGCTCCAACGAGCAGTACTTC
CASGPTGTSSNEQYF
>-|TRBJ1-5|TRBV6-1|-
TGTGCCAGCAGTGAAAAAATTGTGCAGCCCCAGCATTTT
CASSEKIVQPQHF
>-|TRBJ1-1|TRBV5-1|TRBD1
TGCGCCAGCAGCCGCCTGACAGGGAGAAACACTGAAGCTTTCTTT
CASSRLTGRNTEAFF
>-|TRBJ2-3|TRBV9|TRBD2
TGTGCCAGCAGCCCGGGGTCGGGGGGGCGAGATACGCAGTATTTT
CASSPGSGGRDTQYF
>-|TRBJ2-5|TRBV9|-
TGTGCCAGCCGACCTGCAGCGCAAGAGACCCAGTACTTC
CASRPAAQETQYF
>-|TRBJ1-5|TRBV7-8|-
TGTGCCAGCAGCTTAGGGACTGCAACCTCGATCCACAATCAGCCCCAGCATTTT
CASSLGTATSIHNQPQHF
>-|TRBJ2-5|TRBV5-1|TRBD1
TGCGCCAGCAGCTTGGGACAGGGACGGGAGACCCAGTACTTC
CASSLGQGRETQYF
>-|TRBJ2-7|TRBV10-3|TRBD2
TGTGCCACCGCCAAACTAGCGGAGGGGACCTACGAGCAGTACTTC
CATAKLAEGTYEQYF
>-|TRBJ2-5|TRBV11-3|-
TGTGCCAGCAGCTCCACAGGAGCCTGGGGGACCCAGTACTTC
CASSSTGAWGTQYF
>-|TRBJ1-6|TRBV19|-
TGTGCCAGTAGTATCCGGGGGCTTAATTCACCCCTCCACTTT
CASSIRGLNSPLHF
>-|TRBJ1-1|TRBV6-6|-
TGTGCCAGCACCTTAGGAGGAGGGCAGAGTGAAGCTTTCTTT
CASTLGGGQSEAFF
>-|TRBJ2-1|TRBV18|TRBD2
TGTGCCAGCTCACCAAAACTAGCGGGAGGATACAATGAGCAGTTCTTC
CASSPKLAGGYNEQFF
>-|TRBJ1-6|TRBV5-6|-
TGTGCCAGCAGCTTGGCTGGGGGCGGCGGACCCCTCCACTTT
CASSLAGGGGPLHF
>few|TRBJ2-5|TRBV6-1|-
TGTGCCAGCGGGGCAGGACCTCCGGAGACCCAGTACTTC
CASGAGPPETQYF
>-|TRBJ2-1|TRBV6-1|-
TGTGCCAGCAGTGAACTTGCGGGGTCCTCCCCTAACAATGAGCAGTTCTTC
CASSELAGSSPNNEQFF
>-|TRBJ1-5|TRBV5-5|-
TGTGCCAGCAGCCGCGGGGCGACAGGAAGGGCTAATCAGCCCCAGCATTTT
CASSRGATGRANQPQHF
>-|TRBJ2-3|TRBV29-1|-
TGCAGCGTTGGGGGTATCAAGGCAGATACGCAGTATTTT
CSVGGIKADTQYF
>-|TRBJ1-1|TRBV6-6|-
TGTGCCAGCAGTCGTCAAAGCACTGAAGCTTTCTTT
CASSRQSTEAFF
>-|TRBJ2-7|TRBV10-3|TRBD2
TGTGCCATCACCCCCGGACTAGCGGGGGTCTACGAGCAGTACTTC
CAITPGLAGVYEQYF
>-|TRBJ2-1|TRBV6-5|TRBD2
TGTGCCAGCCACACTAGCGGGGCCTACAATGAGCAGTTCTTC
CASHTSGAYNEQFF
>-|TRBJ2-7|TRBV6-5|-
TGTGCCAGCTCTAATCCCGGCGGCTCCATGGGGGAGCAGTACTTC
CASSNPGGSMGEQYF
>-|TRBJ2-5|TRBV30|-
TGTGCCTGGAGTGTAGCACTACAAGAGACCCAGTACTTC
CAWSVALQETQYF
>-|TRBJ2-5|TRBV9|TRBD2
TGTGCCAGCAGCGTAAGCAGCGGGAGGCGAGAAGAGACCCAGTACTTC
CASSVSSGRREETQYF
>-|TRBJ2-2|TRBV18|-
TGTGCCAGCTCAAGCGATTTGAACACCGGGGAGCTGTTTTTT
CASSSDLNTGELFF
>-|TRBJ1-6|TRBV6-6|-
TGTGCCGCCCGCGCAGACGATAATTCACCCCTCCACTTT
CAARADDNSPLHF
>-|TRBJ1-1|TRBV14|TRBD1
TGTGCCAGCAGCCCGACAACAGGGGCTACCACTGAAGCTTTCTTT
CASSPTTGATTEAFF
>-|TRBJ1-1|TRBV7-9|-
TGTGCCAGCAGCTTAGGGTGGGGCCCGGGGGACACTGAAGCTTTCTTT
CASSLGWGPGDTEAFF
>-|TRBJ1-2|TRBV2|TRBD1
TGTGCCAGCAGTGGTACAGGGGGCAACTATGGCTACACCTTC
CASSGTGGNYGYTF
>-|TRBJ1-6|TRBV19|TRBD1
TGTGCCAGTGCCCCGGGACAGGGGTACTCCCTTAATTCACCCCTCCACTTT
CASAPGQGYSLNSPLHF